Listed below are T cell receptor beta chains from one sample, sequenced in a study of T cell repertoires in cytomegalovirus infection. TCRdb passed the reads through MiXCR, listing each CDR3 protein once. Among approximately 130,000 distinct CDR3 sequences, less than 9.5% were seen once, and the ten largest hold over 9%. Source material: PBMCs. These receptors originate from a human donor in good health (CMV status not recorded). Some clones in this sample may be carry-over from other donors' samples. Both conserved end residues are part of each CDR3. Fields, in order: clone size, V gene, CDR3 length, CDR3 protein. A clone size is listed for some rows: how often the clone was seen (once, few, many), or a class if it is expanded.

few,TRBV7-2,15,CASSLLADSSYEQYF
many,TRBV5-1,17,CASSSPPGQGANSPLHF
-,TRBV9,13,CASSGTVSYGYTF
many,TRBV7-2,16,CASRSHEGMNTGELFF
few,TRBV19,14,CASRNRDSNTEAFF
many,TRBV12-5,13,CASVPRGNTEAFF
many,TRBV2,14,CASSLMMGTGELFF
-,TRBV5-4,16,CASSSPGRGPTNEQYF
many,TRBV7-2,13,CASSLDRTSPLHF
few,TRBV2,15,CASFGLIRINTEAFF
-,TRBV28,12,CASSSRQGPQHF
-,TRBV20-1,13,CSARGGGNSPLHF
many,TRBV19,14,CASSLSGAHNEQFF
-,TRBV6-2/TRBV6-3,15,CASQALPAKDTEAFF
many,TRBV6-5,16,CASSYVLAGEGDTQYF
few,TRBV18,14,CASSPEGINQPQHF
-,TRBV5-4,14,CASSEGSEVHEQYF
many,TRBV5-1,13,CASSFDGIYGYTF
many,TRBV28,14,CASRGGFRGYEQYF
many,TRBV5-1,15,CASSLEGQQYNEQFF
many,TRBV7-6,15,CASSLAAGGSDTQYF
many,TRBV7-2,16,CASSSRLAGGPDTQYF
-,TRBV9,14,CASSRTGPSVEQNF
many,TRBV12-3/TRBV12-4,14,CASTVRAFGSPLHF
many,TRBV12-3/TRBV12-4,15,CASSVTGTSGDTQYF
few,TRBV11-2,17,CASSLATPGTGQETQYF
many,TRBV6-6,17,CASSYRQATEDTDTQYF
few,TRBV20-1,12,CSASPLDQPQHF
many,TRBV6-5,13,CASSSVAKGEQFF
few,TRBV29-1,13,CSLRGATPLEAFF
many,TRBV20-1,16,CSARELAGENMDEQFF
-,TRBV20-1,16,CSARDQGAFSTDTQYF
many,TRBV29-1,12,CSADTGGDRQFF
few,TRBV6-5,13,CASRQGVGYEQYF
many,TRBV7-9,14,CASSPRSGYLELFF
many,TRBV20-1,16,CSATPGHTAGADTQYF